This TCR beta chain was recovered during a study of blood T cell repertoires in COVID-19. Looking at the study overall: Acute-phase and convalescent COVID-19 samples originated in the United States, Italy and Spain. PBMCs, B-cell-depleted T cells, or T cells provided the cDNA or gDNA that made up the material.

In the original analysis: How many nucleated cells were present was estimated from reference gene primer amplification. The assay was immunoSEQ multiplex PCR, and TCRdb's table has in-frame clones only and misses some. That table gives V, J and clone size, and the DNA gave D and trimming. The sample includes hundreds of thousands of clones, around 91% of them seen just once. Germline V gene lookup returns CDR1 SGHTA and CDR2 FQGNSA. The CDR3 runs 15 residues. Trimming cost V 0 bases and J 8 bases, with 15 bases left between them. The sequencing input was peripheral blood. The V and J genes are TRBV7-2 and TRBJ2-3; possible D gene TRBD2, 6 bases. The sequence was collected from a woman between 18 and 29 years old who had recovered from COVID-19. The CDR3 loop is CASSLAGSLGVTQYF. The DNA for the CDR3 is TGTGCCAGCAGCTTAGCCGGGAGTCTGGGGGTTACGCAGTATTTT. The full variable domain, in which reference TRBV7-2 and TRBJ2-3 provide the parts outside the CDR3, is GAGVSQSPSNKVTEKGKDVELRCDPISGHTALYWYRQSLGQGLEFLIYFQGNSAPDKSGLPSDRFSAERTGGSVSTLTIQRTQQEDSAVYLCASSLAGSLGVTQYFGPGTRLTVL.